This is a list of T cell receptor beta chains from one sample in a study of blood T cell repertoires in COVID-19. Method: immunoSEQ multiplex PCR; TCRdb's copy keeps in-frame clones and lacks some. This table has fewer than 250,000 clones, approximately 84% appearing once. Source material: peripheral blood. The receptors were gathered from a man aged 50 or older with acute or convalescent COVID-19. CDR3s include the opening cysteine and the closing phenylalanine or tryptophan. D genes are given only for firm matches. Some rows have no size entry. The others give once, few or many, or a class for an expanded clone.

TRBV11-2,NA,TRBJ2-5,NA,CASSSQRKETQYF,TGTGCCAGCAGCTCGCAGAGGAAGGAGACCCAGTACTTC
TRBV6-5,TRBD1,TRBJ1-6,NA,CASSRRTGENSPLHF,TGTGCCAGCAGCAGGCGGACAGGGGAAAATTCACCCCTCCACTTT
TRBV2,NA,TRBJ1-1,NA,CASSGTGHEAFF,TGTGCCAGCAGTGGAACAGGGCATGAAGCTTTCTTT
TRBV11-2,TRBD1,TRBJ1-1,NA,CASSLQGALNTEAFF,TGTGCCAGCAGCTTACAGGGGGCGTTGAACACTGAAGCTTTCTTT
TRBV18,NA,TRBJ2-7,NA,CASSPRETSTYEQYF,TGTGCCAGCTCACCACGGGAGACCTCCACCTACGAGCAGTACTTC
TRBV20-1,NA,TRBJ1-2,NA,CSASRDNYGYTF,TGCAGTGCTAGTAGAGATAACTATGGCTACACCTTC
TRBV7-2,NA,TRBJ1-4,NA,CASSLDSPGGTNEKLFF,TGTGCCAGCAGCTTAGACAGCCCGGGGGGGACTAATGAAAAACTGTTTTTT
TRBV7-2,TRBD1,TRBJ2-7,few,CASSQMTGGIDEQYF,TGTGCCAGCAGTCAGATGACAGGGGGCATCGACGAGCAGTACTTC
TRBV9,NA,TRBJ2-5,NA,CASSSDISGETQYF,TGTGCCAGCAGCTCGGACATCTCCGGAGAGACCCAGTACTTC
TRBV10-1,TRBD2,TRBJ2-1,NA,CASSLAGGPYNEQFF,TGCGCCAGCAGTTTAGCGGGAGGGCCCTACAATGAGCAGTTCTTC
TRBV28,NA,TRBJ2-7,NA,CASSGYAPGAYEQYF,TGTGCCAGCAGTGGCTACGCCCCGGGGGCCTACGAGCAGTACTTC
TRBV19,NA,TRBJ2-7,NA,CASRVQGGSSYEQYF,TGTGCCAGTAGGGTTCAGGGAGGAAGCTCCTACGAGCAGTACTTC
TRBV13,NA,TRBJ1-1,NA,CASSPQGTTGDTEAFF,TGTGCCAGCAGCCCACAAGGAACTACCGGGGACACTGAAGCTTTCTTT
TRBV28,TRBD2,TRBJ2-1,once,CASSRTSGINEQFF,TGTGCCAGCAGTCGGACTAGCGGGATCAATGAGCAGTTCTTC
TRBV21-1,NA,TRBJ1-4,NA,CASSKESRGALEKLFF,TGTGCCAGCAGCAAAGAATCCAGGGGGGCCTTAGAAAAACTGTTTTTT
TRBV20-1,TRBD1,TRBJ2-7,NA,CSASRDRGYEQYF,TGCAGTGCTAGTCGGGACAGGGGGTACGAGCAGTACTTC
TRBV11-3,NA,TRBJ2-7,NA,CASSLDWPGMNSYEQYF,TGTGCCAGCAGCTTAGACTGGCCAGGGATGAACTCCTACGAGCAGTACTTC
TRBV6-5,NA,TRBJ1-2,NA,CASSYSGGLSNYGYTF,TGTGCCAGCAGTTACTCCGGTGGGCTTAGTAACTATGGCTACACCTTC
TRBV27,TRBD1,TRBJ1-6,NA,CASSLTGDSPLHF,TGTGCCAGCAGTTTAACAGGGGATTCACCCCTCCACTTT
TRBV6-6,NA,TRBJ2-7,few,CASSYSKAYEQYF,TGTGCCAGCAGTTACTCGAAAGCGTACGAGCAGTACTTC
TRBV5-5,TRBD2,TRBJ2-1,once,CASSTSSGSLSYNEQFF,TGTGCCAGCAGCACATCTAGCGGCAGCCTTTCCTACAATGAGCAGTTCTTC
TRBV7-8,TRBD2,TRBJ2-7,few,CASSFGLAGANEQYF,TGTGCCAGCAGCTTCGGACTAGCGGGAGCCAACGAGCAGTACTTC
TRBV2,NA,TRBJ2-7,few,CASSEPTARGYEQYF,TGTGCCAGCAGTGAACCTACGGCTCGGGGCTACGAGCAGTACTTC
TRBV19,NA,TRBJ1-2,NA,CASSLGNYGYTF,TGTGCCAGTAGTCTGGGCAACTATGGCTACACCTTC
TRBV19,NA,TRBJ2-1,NA,CASKGRAHNEQFF,TGTGCCAGTAAGGGCAGGGCCCACAATGAGCAGTTCTTC
TRBV19,TRBD1,TRBJ1-3,NA,CASSIRTGNSGNTIYF,TGTGCCAGTAGTATTCGGACAGGCAACTCTGGAAACACCATATATTTT
TRBV6-6,TRBD1,TRBJ2-3,once,CASSPRGGAGTDTQYF,TGTGCCAGCAGTCCGCGAGGGGGCGCAGGCACAGATACGCAGTATTTT
TRBV19,NA,TRBJ1-1,once,CASSIHSRGPGNTEAFF,TGTGCCAGTAGTATTCACAGCAGGGGTCCCGGGAACACTGAAGCTTTCTTT
TRBV5-1,TRBD1,TRBJ2-7,NA,CASSLGQGSYEQYF,TGCGCCAGCAGCTTGGGACAGGGCTCCTACGAGCAGTACTTC
TRBV6-1,NA,TRBJ1-5,NA,CASSEGESGQPQHF,TGTGCCAGCAGTGAAGGTGAATCCGGTCAGCCCCAGCATTTT
TRBV13,TRBD2,TRBJ2-7,NA,CASSFWSTGTSVYEQYF,TGTGCCAGCAGCTTTTGGTCAACCGGGACTAGCGTTTACGAGCAGTACTTC
TRBV5-6,NA,TRBJ2-7,NA,CASRGLASYEQYF,TGTGCCAGCAGAGGGCTAGCTTCCTACGAGCAGTACTTC
TRBV24-1,TRBD1,TRBJ1-5,NA,CATRDRGDNQPQHF,TGTGCCACCAGGGACAGGGGGGACAATCAGCCCCAGCATTTT
TRBV5-1,NA,TRBJ1-1,NA,CASSLTGRTEAFF,TGCGCCAGCAGCTTGACTGGGAGGACTGAAGCTTTCTTT
TRBV18,NA,TRBJ2-3,NA,CASSPPNRGGDTQYF,TGTGCCAGCTCACCACCTAACAGGGGAGGCGATACGCAGTATTTT
TRBV2,TRBD1,TRBJ1-5,NA,CASGRMGQPSNQPQHF,TGTGCCAGCGGCAGAATGGGACAGCCCAGCAATCAGCCCCAGCATTTT
TRBV24-1,NA,TRBJ2-1,NA,CATSAGSYNEQFF,TGTGCCACCAGTGCGGGGTCATACAATGAGCAGTTCTTC
TRBV6-5,TRBD2,TRBJ2-1,NA,CASSYLPSGAPREFF,TGTGCCAGCAGTTACTTGCCCAGCGGGGCTCCCCGGGAGTTCTTC
TRBV6-6,TRBD1,TRBJ1-5,NA,CASSAGQGSDQPQHF,TGTGCCAGCAGTGCCGGACAGGGGTCGGATCAGCCCCAGCATTTT
TRBV19,NA,TRBJ1-2,NA,CASTDTPRNYGYTF,TGTGCCAGTACCGATACCCCCCGGAACTATGGCTACACCTTC
TRBV6-5,NA,TRBJ1-5,NA,CASSYDQNQPQHF,TGTGCCAGCAGTTACGATCAGAATCAGCCCCAGCATTTT
TRBV13,NA,TRBJ2-1,NA,CASSLAGVLTDEQFF,TGTGCCAGCAGCTTAGCGGGGGTCCTTACAGATGAGCAGTTCTTC
TRBV7-3,TRBD1,TRBJ1-2,NA,CASSSGQGGYGYTF,TGTGCCAGCAGCTCGGGACAGGGGGGCTATGGCTACACCTTC
TRBV18,TRBD1,TRBJ2-7,NA,CASSDQGAYEQYF,TGTGCCAGCAGCGACCAGGGGGCCTACGAGCAGTACTTC
TRBV6-5,NA,TRBJ1-1,NA,CATNLKNTEAFF,TGTGCCACCAACTTGAAGAACACTGAAGCTTTCTTT
TRBV27,NA,TRBJ2-7,NA,CASSKSGSHEQYF,TGTGCCAGCAGCAAGTCGGGATCTCACGAGCAGTACTTC
TRBV5-4,TRBD1,TRBJ1-1,NA,CASSSTGGTEAFF,TGTGCCAGCAGCTCGACAGGGGGCACTGAAGCTTTCTTT
TRBV6-1,TRBD1,TRBJ1-1,NA,CASSEADRALWTFF,TGTGCCAGCAGTGAAGCTGACAGGGCCTTATGGACTTTCTTT
TRBV28,TRBD1,TRBJ2-3,NA,CASSLLGQGGDTQYF,TGTGCCAGCAGTTTACTGGGACAGGGGGGGGATACGCAGTATTTT
TRBV14,NA,TRBJ1-4,NA,CASSQVRGTNEKLFF,TGTGCCAGCAGCCAAGTCAGAGGGACTAATGAAAAACTGTTTTTT
TRBV12-3/TRBV12-4,NA,TRBJ1-5,NA,CASSRTGQPQHF,TGTGCCAGCAGTCGGACTGGTCAGCCCCAGCATTTT
TRBV18,NA,TRBJ1-1,NA,CASSLAGEGTEAFF,TGTGCCAGCTCACTAGCCGGTGAAGGCACTGAAGCTTTCTTT
TRBV7-2,NA,TRBJ2-7,once,CASSLDRSSYEQYF,TGTGCCAGCAGCTTAGATAGGAGCTCCTACGAGCAGTACTTC
TRBV7-2,TRBD2,TRBJ2-1,NA,CASSTNSGDYNEQFF,TGTGCCAGCAGCACAAATAGCGGGGACTACAATGAGCAGTTCTTC
TRBV27,TRBD2,TRBJ2-6,NA,CASSFHWTSGGGANVLTF,TGTGCCAGCAGTTTTCATTGGACTAGCGGAGGTGGGGCCAACGTCCTGACTTTC
TRBV29-1,NA,TRBJ2-7,few,CSVERVAAPYEQYF,TGCAGCGTTGAAAGGGTAGCGGCTCCATACGAGCAGTACTTC
TRBV5-1,TRBD2,TRBJ2-1,NA,CASSPPAPGTSGSSYNEQFF,TGCGCCAGCAGCCCCCCCGCACCTGGGACTAGCGGGAGCTCCTACAATGAGCAGTTCTTC
TRBV3-1/TRBV3-2,TRBD1,TRBJ1-1,once,CASSQRGQSTEAFF,TGTGCCAGCAGCCAAAGGGGGCAGTCCACTGAAGCTTTCTTT
TRBV19,NA,TRBJ1-2,NA,CASSITEQALYGYTF,TGTGCCAGTAGTATCACCGAACAGGCTCTTTATGGCTACACCTTC
TRBV19,TRBD2,TRBJ2-7,few,CASTAWVGTSVVQYF,TGTGCCAGTACCGCGTGGGTTGGGACTAGCGTCGTGCAGTACTTC